This is a list of T cell receptor beta chains from one sample in a study of CD8 T cells in Susac syndrome. TCRdb used MiXCR to reprocess the immunoSEQ multiplex PCR reads, holding one entry per CDR3 protein. Here the sample spans 180,000 or so distinct CDR3 sequences, around 94% being singletons. Sequencing was done on a sample of CD4+ T cells from PBMCs. These receptors were taken from a human donor in good health. Both conserved end residues are trimmed from each CDR3.

J gene | V gene | CDR3 protein
TRBJ1-6 | TRBV30 | AWMGAGVYSPLH
TRBJ2-5 | TRBV11-2 | ASSLESGGLGTQY
TRBJ2-7 | TRBV7-2 | ASSPRTRYEQY
TRBJ1-6 | TRBV9 | ASSVNQGSSYNSPLH
TRBJ2-5 | TRBV7-9 | ASGLVGQETQY
TRBJ2-3 | TRBV5-6 | ASSLRGGATDTQY
TRBJ2-1 | TRBV2 | ASKSGSLEQF
TRBJ1-2 | TRBV12-3/TRBV12-4 | ASSFRGQDGYT
TRBJ2-7 | TRBV15 | ATSRDPLTYEQY
TRBJ2-1 | TRBV29-1 | SVDRDRHMI
TRBJ1-2 | TRBV12-3/TRBV12-4 | ASSSSDRVATH
TRBJ1-1 | TRBV13 | ASSTRGGRNTEAF
TRBJ2-5 | TRBV9 | ASSVGGQETQY
TRBJ2-7 | TRBV27 | ASSRGQGAYEQY
TRBJ1-6 | TRBV5-1 | ASSLDQNSPLH
TRBJ2-5 | TRBV4-3 | ASSQDSSASGGWGETQY
TRBJ2-1 | TRBV27 | ASSLQGIGWPL
TRBJ2-3 | TRBV12-3/TRBV12-4 | ASCSGSLDTQY
TRBJ2-6 | TRBV15 | ATSRDARGAGANVLT
TRBJ2-5 | TRBV7-9 | ASSPQLGGAETQY
TRBJ1-2 | TRBV25-1 | ASTRGLGGGYT
TRBJ2-7 | TRBV4-2 | ASSQDLGREQY
TRBJ2-3 | TRBV4-3 | ASSQVPGGKQY
TRBJ1-4 | TRBV29-1 | SVAKGSTTNEKLF
TRBJ1-4 | TRBV3-1 | ASSQGQTTNEKLF
TRBJ1-1 | TRBV15 | ATSRGEGYTEAF
TRBJ2-7 | TRBV20-1 | SAGPGLEVYEQY
TRBJ2-3 | TRBV7-8 | ASSLMGRADTQY
TRBJ2-2 | TRBV20-1 | SAREPTGRTGELF
TRBJ1-2 | TRBV2 | ASSAEGHGYT
TRBJ1-5 | TRBV7-2 | ASSRDFQPQH
TRBJ2-5 | TRBV20-1 | SARDWRGVQETQY
TRBJ1-2 | TRBV7-9 | ASSLGTGEDNGYT
TRBJ2-7 | TRBV20-1 | SADRDRGTYEQY
TRBJ2-7 | TRBV15 | ATSAYRGRYEQY
TRBJ1-4 | TRBV7-2 | ASSASRTANEKLF
TRBJ2-5 | TRBV3-1 | ASSRPPVQETQY
TRBJ1-4 | TRBV30 | ACGGRGTATNEKLF
TRBJ2-7 | TRBV3-1 | ASSPGPRGEQY
TRBJ1-2 | TRBV5-4 | ASSRHYYGYT
TRBJ2-5 | TRBV20-1 | SARSASGSETQY
TRBJ2-3 | TRBV29-1 | SVEGFSAGGLTDTQY
TRBJ1-1 | TRBV6-6 | ASSYIGQNTEAF
TRBJ1-4 | TRBV7-9 | ASRPNPGVENEKLF
TRBJ1-1 | TRBV3-1 | ASSQPGAFDAF
TRBJ2-1 | TRBV20-1 | SPQGFDEQF
TRBJ1-2 | TRBV10-3 | AISEAGDYGYT
TRBJ1-2 | TRBV6-2/TRBV6-3 | ASSYRRQQGAQGYT
TRBJ2-7 | TRBV9 | ASTPGAGGYEQY
TRBJ1-2 | TRBV20-1 | SAVIRGAYGYT